This TCR beta chain was retrieved from a study of OX40 agonist ivuxolimab in advanced cancers. With regard to the full study: Ivuxolimab, which targeted the costimulatory receptor OX40 (CD134), was an agonistic, fully human IgG2 monoclonal antibody. The paper covers the monotherapy dose-escalation part of the phase I ivuxolimab trial, which included N ≈ 57 patients. Intravenous ivuxolimab was administered to patients every 2 weeks at six dose levels: 0.01, 0.1, 0.3, 1.5, 3 and 10 mg/kg. Peripheral TCRbeta sequencing aimed to test whether ivuxolimab altered TCR sequence diversity and caused clonal T-cell expansion. Of the approximately 50 dose-escalation patients, hepatocellular carcinoma was present in roughly 19, melanoma in roughly 15, renal cell carcinoma in 9 and head and neck cancer in 9. Three dose-escalation patients achieved partial responses, one with hepatocellular carcinoma and two with cutaneous melanoma. Prior anti-PD-1, anti-PD-L1 or anti-CTLA-4 therapy was permitted, and 30% to 50% of dose-escalation patients had received checkpoint inhibitors. In the dose-escalation cohort, 82.7% of patients were male, and the mean age was around 60 years, with a range of about 20 to 79.

Unmatched junction bases come to 8, with V trimmed by 9 bases and J by 4 bases. Its CDR3 holds 14 amino acids, cysteine through phenylalanine. The kept DNA is CDR3 alone, 42 bases in frame from the first base. CDR1 LNHDA and CDR2 SQIVND were looked up in the germline V gene (reference sequence). Genomic DNA was extracted from sorted cells for sequencing of the TCRbeta CDR3 region. The immunoSEQ Assay was used for sequencing of TCRbeta CDR3 regions. Here the immuneACCESS table is served through TCRdb, limited to in-frame sequences with V and J called. Missing clones are a known gap in these copies; in checked studies unresolved V genes cover under half, and the rest lacks a known reason. In all, the sample holds roughly 45,000 clones, and about three quarters of those were seen once. Around 7.1% of the sample rests with the top ten. The trial excluded patients who had a history of autoimmune disease or who were on systemic immunosuppression. Peripheral blood for TCR sequencing was collected from all dose cohorts at baseline, on cycle 4 day 1, and on cycle 7 day 1. Samples came from an open-label, multicenter, first-in-human phase I dose-escalation trial of ivuxolimab. Adults with locally advanced or metastatic head and neck squamous cell, hepatocellular, melanoma or renal cell carcinoma were enrolled in the trial. Before TCR sequencing, CD4+ T cells and CD8+ T cells were sorted from peripheral blood as separate populations.

General study outcomes and caveats: In partial responders in the 0.1-3.0 mg/kg groups, normalized peripheral clonal expansion was found to be among the lowest, especially among CD8+ T cells. After ivuxolimab, expanded clones were on average more numerous among CD8+ T cells than among CD4+ T cells. At doses from 0.1 to 3.0 mg/kg, clonal expansion was seen in both CD4+ and CD8+ blood T cells between baseline and week 6. Low levels of normalized T-cell clonal expansion were also shown by some nonresponding patients. Antigen specificity was not determined for the clonally expanded peripheral T cells.

For this clone: Its antigen is unknown. Per-base qualities were not stored, and no clone one base away is much larger.

The rearranged segments are TRBV19 and TRBJ2-2, with TRBD1 matching 7 junction bases. This sequence originates from an adult with an advanced solid tumor such as melanoma, head and neck, liver or kidney cancer. The specimen comprised CD4+ or CD8+ T cells sorted from blood, sampled in a trial of the OX40 agonist ivuxolimab. In nucleotide form, the sequence is TGTGCCAGCCAGACAGGGACGCTCACCGGGGAGCTGTTTTTT. It translates as CASQTGTLTGELFF.